Presented here are 7 T cell receptor beta chains from one specimen sequenced in a study of cytomegalovirus exposure and HLA in healthy donors (dated by TCRdb to between 2016 and 2019). The method was the immunoSEQ multiplex PCR assay. TCRdb carries this immuneACCESS record with in-frame sequences only. Its versions omit some clonotypes, under half of them owing to an unresolved V gene in the studies checked, with the rest unexplained. The sample profile shows some 220,000 clones; 80% to 95% of them were found once. 1% to 1.2% of the sample rests with the top ten. The source material was PBMCs. The receptors originated from a woman aged 18-29 years in good health and CMV-seronegative.

The chain couples TRBV25-1 to TRBJ1-2; D perhaps matches TRBD1 (6 bases). The germline CDR1 and CDR2 sequences are MGHDK and SYGVNS. The length of the CDR3 is 14 residues. Trimming cost V 7 bases and J 8 bases, with 20 bases left between them. CDR3 amino acids: CASTGYTAGEGYTF. The CDR3 DNA is TGTGCCAGCACTGGATATACGGCAGGGGAGGGCTACACCTTC.

The chain uses TRBV12-5 and TRBJ1-4, with 7 bases identical to TRBD1. Germline CDR1 reads LGHNT; CDR2 reads FRNRAP. This CDR3 has 17 residues. J lost 4 bases, V lost 1 base, and 9 bases had no gene match. The CDR3 DNA is TGTGCTAGTGGTTTGGACTTTGGGGGACAGCTTAATGAAAAACTGTTTTTT. This codes for CASGLDFGGQLNEKLFF.

This chain uses TRBV6-6 with TRBJ1-2; D might be TRBD1 (5 bases). Trimming left V 0 bases short and J 8 bases short, with 19 bases between. Germline V gene sequence: CDR1 MNHNY, CDR2 SVGAGI (reference sequence). This CDR3 has 16 residues. DNA for the CDR3: TGTGCCAGCAGTTACTCGAAGTTGCTCAGGGCGTGGGGCTACACCTTC. Its protein is CASSYSKLLRAWGYTF.

The chain is built from TRBV28 and TRBJ2-7; D is uncertain. The CDR3 sequence is 14 residues long. The germline gives CDR1 MDHEN, CDR2 SYDVKM. Deletions cut 0 bases from V and 5 bases from J, with 11 bases between. CDR3 residues: CASSLWGPLHEQYF. The CDR3, as DNA: TGTGCCAGCAGTTTATGGGGCCCCCTCCACGAGCAGTACTTC.

This clone has more than one count but fewer than ten. V gene TRBV18 combines with J gene TRBJ1-2, with 7 bases that match TRBD1. Germline assignment: CDR1 KGHSH and CDR2 LQKENI. This CDR3 spans 15 amino acids. J was trimmed by 4 bases and V by 3 bases; bases with no gene match: 8. CDR3 sequence reads: CASSPELQGPYGYTF. CDR3 in DNA: TGTGCCAGCTCACCTGAATTACAGGGGCCCTATGGCTACACCTTC. The variable domain in full, completed from reference TRBV18 and TRBJ1-2, reads NAGVMQNPRHLVRRRGQEARLRCSPMKGHSHVYWYRQLPEEGLKFMVYLQKENIIDESGMPKERFSAEFPKEGPSILRIQQVVRGDSAAYFCASSPELQGPYGYTFGSGTRLTVV.

The rearrangement uses TRBV5-5 and TRBJ2-6; maybe TRBD1 (6 bases). Trimming took 0 bases from V and 4 from J, leaving 11 bases between them. Germline loops: CDR1 SGHKS, CDR2 YYEKEE (reference sequence). The CDR3 contains 16 residues. CDR3 nucleotide sequence: TGTGCCAGCAGCTTGGACAGGGACCCCGGGGCCAACGTCCTGACTTTC. Translated: CASSLDRDPGANVLTF.

V is TRBV9 and J is TRBJ2-3; 8 bases agree with TRBD1. Germline assignment: CDR1 SGDLS and CDR2 YYNGEE. This CDR3 has 14 residues. Trimming removed 4 bases from V and 3 bases from J; junction bases left unmatched: 4. The CDR3 DNA reads TGTGCCAGCAGCCCAAGGACAGGGACAGATACGCAGTATTTT. The encoded protein is CASSPRTGTDTQYF.